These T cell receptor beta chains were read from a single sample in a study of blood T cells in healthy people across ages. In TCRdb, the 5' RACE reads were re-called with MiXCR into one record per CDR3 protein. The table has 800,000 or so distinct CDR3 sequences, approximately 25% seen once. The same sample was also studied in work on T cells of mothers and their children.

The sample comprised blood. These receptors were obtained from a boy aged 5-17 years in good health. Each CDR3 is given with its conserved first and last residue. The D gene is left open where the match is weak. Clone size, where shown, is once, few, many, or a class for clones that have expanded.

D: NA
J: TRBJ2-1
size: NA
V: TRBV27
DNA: TGTGCCAGCAGTTCGGAGCCCGATGAGCAGTTCTTC
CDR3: CASSSEPDEQFF

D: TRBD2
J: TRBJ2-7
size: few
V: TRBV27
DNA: TGTGCCAGCAGTTTTCGGCCTAGCGGGAGTTCCAAAAACCCCTACGAGCAGTACTTC
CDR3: CASSFRPSGSSKNPYEQYF

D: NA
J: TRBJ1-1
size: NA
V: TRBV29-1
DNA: TGCAGCGTTGCACGTCAATCTGAAGCTTTCTTT
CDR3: CSVARQSEAFF

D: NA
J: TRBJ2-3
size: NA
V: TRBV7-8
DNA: TGTGCCAGCACTATGAGATCTAGCACAGATGCGCAGTATTTT
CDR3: CASTMRSSTDAQYF

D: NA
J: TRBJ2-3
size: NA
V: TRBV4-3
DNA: TGCGCCAGCAAGTCCCGAGGGAGACCCACAGATACGCAGTATTTT
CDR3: CASKSRGRPTDTQYF

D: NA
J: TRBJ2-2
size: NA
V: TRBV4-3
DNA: TGCGCCAGCAGCCCGGAACGGTTCGCGAACACCGGGGAGCTGTTTTTT
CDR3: CASSPERFANTGELFF

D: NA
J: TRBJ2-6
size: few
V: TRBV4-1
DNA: TGCGCCAGCAGCCAAGCTGCTGCGGGCTCTGGGGCCAACGTCCTGACTTTC
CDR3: CASSQAAAGSGANVLTF

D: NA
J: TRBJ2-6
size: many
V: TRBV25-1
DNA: TGTGCCAGCAGTCCTACAGGGACTGGGGCCAACGTCCTGACTTTC
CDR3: CASSPTGTGANVLTF

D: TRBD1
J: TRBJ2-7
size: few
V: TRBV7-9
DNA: TGTGCCAGCAGCTTAGTGGACGGGACAGGTTGGTACGAGCAGTACTTC
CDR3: CASSLVDGTGWYEQYF

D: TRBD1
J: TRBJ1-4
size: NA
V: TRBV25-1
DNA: TGTGCCAGCAGCGACAGGGTAGAAGAAAAACTGTTTTTT
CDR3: CASSDRVEEKLFF

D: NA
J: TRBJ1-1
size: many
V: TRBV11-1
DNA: TGTGCCAGCAGCTCAGGGTACACTGAAGCTTTCTTT
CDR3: CASSSGYTEAFF

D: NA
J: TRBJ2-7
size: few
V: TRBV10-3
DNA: TGTGCCATCAGTGGGTCTCAACCCAACGAGCAGTACTTC
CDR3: CAISGSQPNEQYF

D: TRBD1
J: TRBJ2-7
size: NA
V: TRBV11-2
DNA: TGTGCCAGCAGCTTGTACTCCGGGACAGGAAGCCCCTACGAGCAGTACTTC
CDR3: CASSLYSGTGSPYEQYF

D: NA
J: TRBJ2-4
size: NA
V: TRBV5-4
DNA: TGTGCCAGCAGCTCCGTACCCAAAAACATTCAGTACTTC
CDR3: CASSSVPKNIQYF

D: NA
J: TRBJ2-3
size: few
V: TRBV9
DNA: TGTGCCAGCAGCGCCGGACTGGCTAGCACAGATACGCAGTATTTT
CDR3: CASSAGLASTDTQYF

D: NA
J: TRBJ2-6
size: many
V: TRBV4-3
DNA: TGCGCCAGCAGCCAAGATTTAGGGCAGGGTTTCGGGGCCAACGTCCTGACTTTC
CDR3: CASSQDLGQGFGANVLTF

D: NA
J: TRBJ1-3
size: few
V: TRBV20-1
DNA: TGCAGTGCTGGGGGGGCGCGACCTTCTGGGAACACCATATATTTT
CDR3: CSAGGARPSGNTIYF

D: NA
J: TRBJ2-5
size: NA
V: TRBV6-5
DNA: TGTGCCAGCATCTCGCCAGGGGTGAGGAAGACCCAGTACTTC
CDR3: CASISPGVRKTQYF

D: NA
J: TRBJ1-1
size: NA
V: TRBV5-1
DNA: TGCGCCAGCAGCTTGGGGTGGGGAGGGGGTATGAACACTGAAGCTTTCTTT
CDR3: CASSLGWGGGMNTEAFF

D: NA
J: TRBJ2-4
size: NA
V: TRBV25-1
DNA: TGTGCCAGCAGCCCCACCCGGGCTAGCCAAGGGGTCATTCAGTACTTC
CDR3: CASSPTRASQGVIQYF

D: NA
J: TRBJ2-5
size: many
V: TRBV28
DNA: TGTGCCAGCAGTTTGAATCCCAGGTCTGGGGAGACCCAGTACTTC
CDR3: CASSLNPRSGETQYF

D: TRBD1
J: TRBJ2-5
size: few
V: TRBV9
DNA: TGTGCCAGCAGCGACGGACAGGCTCTCCAAGAGACCCAGTACTTC
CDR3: CASSDGQALQETQYF

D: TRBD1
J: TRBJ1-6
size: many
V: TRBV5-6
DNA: TGTGCCAGCAGCTTATACAGGGGAAATTCACCCCTCCACTTT
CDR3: CASSLYRGNSPLHF

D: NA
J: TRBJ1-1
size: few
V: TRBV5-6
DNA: TGTGCCAGCAGCCCCCGAAGGGTGAACACTGAAGCTTTCTTT
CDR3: CASSPRRVNTEAFF

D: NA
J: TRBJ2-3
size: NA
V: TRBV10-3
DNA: TGTGCCATCAGGCGGGAAGATACGCAGTATTTT
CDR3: CAIRREDTQYF

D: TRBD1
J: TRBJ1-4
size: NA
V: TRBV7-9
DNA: TGTGCCAGCAGCTATCGTGTTTTTAGGGGGCGAAATGAAAAACTGTTTTTT
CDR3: CASSYRVFRGRNEKLFF

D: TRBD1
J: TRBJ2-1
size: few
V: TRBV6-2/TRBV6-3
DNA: TGTGCCAGTCGCAGACAGGGAATCGACAATGAGCAGTTCTTC
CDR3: CASRRQGIDNEQFF

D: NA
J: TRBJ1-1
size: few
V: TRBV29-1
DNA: TGCAGCGTTGAGCCGATATTGAACACTGAAGCTTCCTTT
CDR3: CSVEPILNTEASF

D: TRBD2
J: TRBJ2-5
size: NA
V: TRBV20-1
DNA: TGCAGTCCCCTAGCGGGAGTTTCAGTCGAGCAGTGCTTC
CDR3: CSPLAGVSVEQCF

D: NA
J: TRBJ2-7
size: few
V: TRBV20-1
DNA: TGCAGTGCCCGGGTCGCCCCCGGGGGTAAACGTTCCTACGAGCAGTACTTC
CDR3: CSARVAPGGKRSYEQYF

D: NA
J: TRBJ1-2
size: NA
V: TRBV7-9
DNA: TGTGCCAGCAGCTTAGGAGCTTGGACAGAGGACCTCTATGGCTACACCTTC
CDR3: CASSLGAWTEDLYGYTF

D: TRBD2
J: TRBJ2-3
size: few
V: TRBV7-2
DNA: TGTGCCAGCAGCTCTCAGATTCTAGCGGGGGGGCAAGATACGCAGTATTTT
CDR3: CASSSQILAGGQDTQYF

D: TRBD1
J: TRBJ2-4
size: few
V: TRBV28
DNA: TGTGCCAGCAGCTACACGTACCGACAGGGACGCGATAGAAACATTCAGTACTTC
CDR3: CASSYTYRQGRDRNIQYF

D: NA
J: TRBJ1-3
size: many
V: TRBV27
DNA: TGTGCCAGCAGTTCAGGTACAGGGCGCACCTCTGGAAACACCATATATTTT
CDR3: CASSSGTGRTSGNTIYF

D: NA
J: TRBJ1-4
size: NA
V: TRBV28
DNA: TGTGCCAGCAGCGGACGGCATGGGGCAACAAATGAAAAACTGTTTTTT
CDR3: CASSGRHGATNEKLFF

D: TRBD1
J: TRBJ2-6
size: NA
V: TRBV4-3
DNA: TGCGCCAGCAGCCAAGATGATGGCAGGGGGCGGACTGGGGCCAACGTCCTGACTTTC
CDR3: CASSQDDGRGRTGANVLTF